The rows below give T cell receptor beta chains drawn from one sample of a study of cytomegalovirus exposure and HLA in healthy donors. Here immunoSEQ multiplex PCR was the method, and the copy in TCRdb shows in-frame clones only, minus some. In the table there are roughly 200,000 clones, around three quarters of which are singletons. Material for sequencing was PBMCs. Receptors originate from a middle-aged man in good health and CMV-seronegative. CDR3s include the opening cysteine and the closing phenylalanine or tryptophan. D genes are given only for firm matches. Clone size is shown for a subset of rows, as once, few, many or a class of expanded clone.

d_gene: .
v_gene: TRBV4-3
abundance: .
j_gene: TRBJ2-2
CDR3nt: TGCGCCAGCAGCCAACGCGTTGTGAGTGCCGGGGAGCGGTTTTTT
CDR3aa: CASSQRVVSAGERFF

d_gene: TRBD1
v_gene: TRBV2
abundance: few
j_gene: TRBJ1-4
CDR3nt: TGTGCCAGCAGTGAGGGGACAGGGAATGAAAAACTGTTTTTT
CDR3aa: CASSEGTGNEKLFF

d_gene: TRBD2
v_gene: TRBV5-4
abundance: .
j_gene: TRBJ2-7
CDR3nt: TGTGCCAGCAGCAGCAGTAGCGGGCGTACCTACGAGCAGTACTTC
CDR3aa: CASSSSSGRTYEQYF

d_gene: TRBD1
v_gene: TRBV4-3
abundance: .
j_gene: TRBJ1-1
CDR3nt: TGCGCCAGCAGCCAAGATCGGAGGGGGCTGAACACTGAAGCTTTCTTT
CDR3aa: CASSQDRRGLNTEAFF

d_gene: .
v_gene: TRBV4-3
abundance: .
j_gene: TRBJ1-1
CDR3nt: TGCGCCAGCAGCCCCGCAGGGGCTTACACTGAAGCTTTCTTT
CDR3aa: CASSPAGAYTEAFF

d_gene: .
v_gene: TRBV29-1
abundance: .
j_gene: TRBJ2-1
CDR3nt: TGCAGCGCCGACTCGGGTGGTCCTGAGCAGTTCTTC
CDR3aa: CSADSGGPEQFF

d_gene: TRBD1
v_gene: TRBV9
abundance: .
j_gene: TRBJ1-2
CDR3nt: TGTGCCAGCAGCGTAGGACAGGGTAACTTCGGCTACACCTTC
CDR3aa: CASSVGQGNFGYTF

d_gene: TRBD1
v_gene: TRBV7-3
abundance: .
j_gene: TRBJ2-6
CDR3nt: TGTGCCAGCAGCCCTACCCGACCGGGACAGTTTTCGTCTGGGGCCAACGTCCTGACTTTC
CDR3aa: CASSPTRPGQFSSGANVLTF

d_gene: TRBD2
v_gene: TRBV29-1
abundance: .
j_gene: TRBJ2-2
CDR3nt: TGCAGCGTTGTTAACCCCACCGCGGGAGTTGGCGGGGAGCTGTTTTTT
CDR3aa: CSVVNPTAGVGGELFF

d_gene: .
v_gene: TRBV5-1
abundance: .
j_gene: TRBJ2-1
CDR3nt: TGCGCCAGCAGCTTAGGGGGTGAGGGCAATGAGCAGTTCTTC
CDR3aa: CASSLGGEGNEQFF

d_gene: .
v_gene: TRBV7-2
abundance: .
j_gene: TRBJ2-5
CDR3nt: TGTGCCAGCAGCTTAGGCCGGGGTTACCAAGAGACCCAGTACTTC
CDR3aa: CASSLGRGYQETQYF

d_gene: TRBD2
v_gene: TRBV6-5
abundance: .
j_gene: TRBJ2-5
CDR3nt: TGTGCCAGCCCACTGGACAAGGGGGAGCGGGAGCAGTACTTC
CDR3aa: CASPLDKGEREQYF

d_gene: .
v_gene: TRBV4-3
abundance: .
j_gene: TRBJ1-5
CDR3nt: TGCGCCAGCAGCCAAGAGGCCCTTACGGGGCAGCCCCAGCATTTT
CDR3aa: CASSQEALTGQPQHF

d_gene: .
v_gene: TRBV11-2
abundance: .
j_gene: TRBJ1-2
CDR3nt: TGTGCCAGCAGCTTAGATCCAGCTAACTATGGCTACACCTTC
CDR3aa: CASSLDPANYGYTF

d_gene: .
v_gene: TRBV19
abundance: .
j_gene: TRBJ1-1
CDR3nt: TGTGCCAGTAAGATGGGGGAGGCACCTAAGCCTGAAGCTTTCTTT
CDR3aa: CASKMGEAPKPEAFF

d_gene: TRBD2
v_gene: TRBV27
abundance: .
j_gene: TRBJ2-3
CDR3nt: TGTGCCAGCAGTTTAAGCGGGGGAGGGGATACGCAGTATTTT
CDR3aa: CASSLSGGGDTQYF

d_gene: TRBD1
v_gene: TRBV10-3
abundance: .
j_gene: TRBJ1-1
CDR3nt: TGTGCCATCAGTGATGTTCAGGGGGCGCGGTTAACTGAAGCTTTCTTT
CDR3aa: CAISDVQGARLTEAFF

d_gene: TRBD1
v_gene: TRBV7-9
abundance: .
j_gene: TRBJ1-2
CDR3nt: TGTGCCAGCAGCTTAGGGGGACAGAGTACCATCTATGGCTACACCTTC
CDR3aa: CASSLGGQSTIYGYTF

d_gene: .
v_gene: TRBV5-4
abundance: .
j_gene: TRBJ2-7
CDR3nt: TGTGCCAGCAGCTTGGGAGGGAGCTCCTACGAGCAGTACTTC
CDR3aa: CASSLGGSSYEQYF

d_gene: TRBD1
v_gene: TRBV5-1
abundance: .
j_gene: TRBJ2-3
CDR3nt: TGCGCCAGCAGCATATTGGACAGGGTCTTGGTAGCAGATACGCAGTATTTT
CDR3aa: CASSILDRVLVADTQYF

d_gene: .
v_gene: TRBV19
abundance: .
j_gene: TRBJ2-1
CDR3nt: TGTGCCAGTAGTACTTCTCACCCAGCGGGCCCCTCCTACAATGAGCAGTTCTTC
CDR3aa: CASSTSHPAGPSYNEQFF

d_gene: .
v_gene: TRBV29-1
abundance: .
j_gene: TRBJ2-3
CDR3nt: TGCAGCGTTGATTCCGGGAGAAGGACAGATACGCAGTATTTT
CDR3aa: CSVDSGRRTDTQYF

d_gene: TRBD2
v_gene: TRBV7-2
abundance: .
j_gene: TRBJ2-7
CDR3nt: TGTGCCAGCAGCTTTAGCGGGGGGCTCACCTACGAGCAGTACTTC
CDR3aa: CASSFSGGLTYEQYF

d_gene: .
v_gene: TRBV18
abundance: .
j_gene: TRBJ1-1
CDR3nt: TGTGCCAGCTCACCAATCCTAGAGGGCCCTGAAGCTTTCTTT
CDR3aa: CASSPILEGPEAFF

d_gene: .
v_gene: TRBV11-2
abundance: few
j_gene: TRBJ1-1
CDR3nt: TGTGCCAGCAGCTGGCGTCCGGGTGCCGGGGGATCTGAAGCTTTCTTT
CDR3aa: CASSWRPGAGGSEAFF

d_gene: .
v_gene: TRBV7-3
abundance: .
j_gene: TRBJ2-3
CDR3nt: TGTGCCAGCAGCTCGACCCCGGTGGCAGTTCTAGGCACAGATACGCAGTATTTT
CDR3aa: CASSSTPVAVLGTDTQYF

d_gene: .
v_gene: TRBV7-2
abundance: .
j_gene: TRBJ2-5
CDR3nt: TGTGCCAGCAGCTCCATAAACAGCCGAGAGACCCAGTACTTC
CDR3aa: CASSSINSRETQYF